Shown below are 4 T cell receptor beta chains from a single sample sequenced in a study of T cells after yellow fever vaccination. TCRdb reprocessed the 5' RACE reads via MiXCR and lists one record per CDR3 protein. Here the sample spans almost 600,000 distinct CDR3 sequences, approximately 12% being singletons. The source material was PBMCs, sampled on the day of the yellow fever booster vaccination. The receptors derive from a man younger than 45 who received the YFV17D yellow fever vaccine.

This clonotype was seen a handful of times. This chain uses TRBV7-7 with TRBJ2-5; 7 nucleotides agree with TRBD2. V dropped 3 bases and J dropped 1; count of bases not matched to a gene: 2. The CDR3 runs to 14 residues. CDR1 SSHAT and CDR2 FNYEAQ come from the germline V gene (reference sequence). CDR3 bases: TGTGCCAGCAGCTTCGGGGGGACCCAAGAGACCCAGTACTTC. As protein: CASSFGGTQETQYF.

This clonotype has more than one count but fewer than ten. The chain carries TRBV4-1 and TRBJ2-5, with D maybe TRBD2 (5 bases). The CDR3 length is 16 residues. Trimming removed 3 bases from V and 2 bases from J, with 16 bases in between. Per germline, CDR1 MGHRA and CDR2 YSYEKL. The CDR3 sequence is CASSHLALGEQETQYF. For the CDR3, the DNA is TGCGCCAGCAGCCATTTAGCCCTTGGGGAGCAAGAGACCCAGTACTTC.

This clonotype was counted many times. The chain is built from TRBV12-3 or TRBV12-4 and TRBJ1-1; D perhaps matches TRBD1 (6 bases). This CDR3 is built from 15 residues. V was shortened by 5 bases and J by 0 bases, with 13 bases between the two germline ends. The CDR3 is CASSAQGTMNTEAFF. Here the CDR3 DNA reads TGTGCCAGCAGTGCCCAGGGGACAATGAACACTGAAGCTTTCTTT.

The rearrangement links TRBV27 to TRBJ2-1; 9 bases align to TRBD2. From germline, CDR1 is MNHEY and CDR2 SMNVEV (reference sequence). V dropped 2 bases and J dropped 5; count of bases not matched to a gene: 4. There are 15 residues in the CDR3. This chain's CDR3 is CASSLISGRHNEQFF. CDR3 sequence (DNA): TGTGCCAGCAGTTTAATCAGCGGGAGGCACAATGAGCAGTTCTTC.